These T cell receptor beta chains were read from a single sample in a study of T cell changes during pregnancy in multiple sclerosis. Only in-frame clones appear in the TCRdb table, and some are missing; sequencing was by immunoSEQ multiplex PCR. The sample comprises just under 80,000 clones, just under 95% of which are singletons, and approximately 0.99% rests with the top ten. This specimen consisted of peripheral blood, obtained in the first trimester of pregnancy. These receptors originate from a female donor with multiple sclerosis, enrolled in a pregnancy study. Both conserved end residues are trimmed from each CDR3. Each record gives: CDR3 protein, J gene, V gene, CDR3 length.

cdr3_aa: ASSAGDRVREGPFYEQY
j_call: TRBJ2-7
v_call: TRBV9
cdr3_length: 17

cdr3_aa: ASSLQPTGVSYGYT
j_call: TRBJ1-2
v_call: TRBV7-3
cdr3_length: 14

cdr3_aa: ASSDLQGAGETQY
j_call: TRBJ2-5
v_call: TRBV25-1
cdr3_length: 13

cdr3_aa: ASSISGQGAYEQY
j_call: TRBJ2-7
v_call: TRBV19
cdr3_length: 13

cdr3_aa: ASSSSSYNEQF
j_call: TRBJ2-1
v_call: TRBV7-9
cdr3_length: 11

cdr3_aa: ASSLVGTANTGELF
j_call: TRBJ2-2
v_call: TRBV7-7
cdr3_length: 14

cdr3_aa: ASSADFATSYEQY
j_call: TRBJ2-7
v_call: TRBV2
cdr3_length: 13

cdr3_aa: ASSSGSGSGPDTQY
j_call: TRBJ2-3
v_call: TRBV5-8
cdr3_length: 14

cdr3_aa: ASSLDARGFDEQF
j_call: TRBJ2-1
v_call: TRBV11-2
cdr3_length: 13

cdr3_aa: ASSVAVNTEAF
j_call: TRBJ1-1
v_call: TRBV9
cdr3_length: 11

cdr3_aa: ASSPGTITGELF
j_call: TRBJ2-2
v_call: TRBV7-9
cdr3_length: 12

cdr3_aa: AWSIGRKETQY
j_call: TRBJ2-5
v_call: TRBV30
cdr3_length: 11

cdr3_aa: ASTAGGRFSLS
j_call: TRBJ2-7
v_call: TRBV5-8
cdr3_length: 11

cdr3_aa: AISESNGKETQY
j_call: TRBJ2-5
v_call: TRBV10-3
cdr3_length: 12

cdr3_aa: ASRQLYGYT
j_call: TRBJ1-2
v_call: TRBV6-6
cdr3_length: 9

cdr3_aa: SARESIEAF
j_call: TRBJ1-1
v_call: TRBV20-1
cdr3_length: 9

cdr3_aa: ASSPPGRGYVIQY
j_call: TRBJ2-7
v_call: TRBV4-1
cdr3_length: 13

cdr3_aa: ASSFRARGWEQF
j_call: TRBJ2-1
v_call: TRBV5-1
cdr3_length: 12